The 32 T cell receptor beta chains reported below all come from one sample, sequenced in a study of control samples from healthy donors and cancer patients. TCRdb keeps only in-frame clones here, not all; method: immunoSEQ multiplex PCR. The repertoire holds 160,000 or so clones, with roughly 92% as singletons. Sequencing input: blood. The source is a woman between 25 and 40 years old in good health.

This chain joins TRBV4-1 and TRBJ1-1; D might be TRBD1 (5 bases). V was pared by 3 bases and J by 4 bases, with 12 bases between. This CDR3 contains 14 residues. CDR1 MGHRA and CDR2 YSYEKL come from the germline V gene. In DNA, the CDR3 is TGCGCCAGCAGCCACGGGGGAAAGGGCACTGAAGCTTTCTTT. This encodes CASSHGGKGTEAFF.

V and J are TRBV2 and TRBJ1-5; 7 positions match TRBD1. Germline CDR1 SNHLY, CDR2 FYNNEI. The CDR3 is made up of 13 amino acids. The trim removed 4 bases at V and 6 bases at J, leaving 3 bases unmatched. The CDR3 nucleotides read TGTGCCAGCAGTGCCGACAGGGTTCAGCCCCAGCATTTT. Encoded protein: CASSADRVQPQHF.

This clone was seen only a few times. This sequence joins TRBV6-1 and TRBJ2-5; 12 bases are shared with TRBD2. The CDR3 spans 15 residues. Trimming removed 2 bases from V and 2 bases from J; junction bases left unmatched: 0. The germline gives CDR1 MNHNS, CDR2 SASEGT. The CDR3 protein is CASSELAGGQETQYF. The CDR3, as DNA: TGTGCCAGCAGTGAACTAGCGGGAGGGCAAGAGACCCAGTACTTC.

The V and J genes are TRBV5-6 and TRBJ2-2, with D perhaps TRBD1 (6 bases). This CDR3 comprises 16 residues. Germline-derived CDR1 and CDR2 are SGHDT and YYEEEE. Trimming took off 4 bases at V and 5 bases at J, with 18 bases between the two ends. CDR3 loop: CASSLTLGARTGELFF. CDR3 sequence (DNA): TGTGCCAGCAGCCTAACCTTGGGGGCCCGAACCGGGGAGCTGTTTTTT.

The CDR3 DNA reads TGTGCCAGCAGCCCAGATCACCCCAATCAGCCCCAGCATTTT. Its translation: CASSPDHPNQPQHF. The rearrangement joins TRBV4-2 to TRBJ1-5; no firm D call. Trimming cost V 4 bases and J 3 bases, with 10 bases left between them. This CDR3 has 14 amino acids. Germline V gives CDR1 LGHNA, CDR2 YNFKEQ.

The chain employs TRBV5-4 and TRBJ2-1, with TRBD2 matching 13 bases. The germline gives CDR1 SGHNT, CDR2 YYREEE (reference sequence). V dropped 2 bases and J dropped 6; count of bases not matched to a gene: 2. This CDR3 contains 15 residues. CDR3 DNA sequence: TGTGCCAGCAGCTTCAGGACTAGCGGGGGCAATGAGCAGTTCTTC. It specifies CASSFRTSGGNEQFF.

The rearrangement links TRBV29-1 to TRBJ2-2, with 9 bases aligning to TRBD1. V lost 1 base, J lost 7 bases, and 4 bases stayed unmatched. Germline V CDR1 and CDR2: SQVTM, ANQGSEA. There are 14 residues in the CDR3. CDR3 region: CSVEVDRGIGELFF. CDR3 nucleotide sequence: TGCAGCGTTGAAGTCGACAGGGGGATCGGGGAGCTGTTTTTT.

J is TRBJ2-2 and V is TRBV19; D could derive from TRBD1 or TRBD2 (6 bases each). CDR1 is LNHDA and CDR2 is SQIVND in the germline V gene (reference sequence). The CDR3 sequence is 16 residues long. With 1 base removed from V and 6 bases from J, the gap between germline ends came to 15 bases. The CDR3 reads CASSIGGGQSPGELFF. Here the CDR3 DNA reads TGTGCCAGTAGTATAGGTGGGGGGCAGTCTCCCGGGGAGCTGTTTTTT.

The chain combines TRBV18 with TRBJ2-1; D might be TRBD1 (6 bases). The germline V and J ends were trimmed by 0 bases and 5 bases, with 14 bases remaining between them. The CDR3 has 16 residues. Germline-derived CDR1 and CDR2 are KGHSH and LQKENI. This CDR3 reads CASSPPYREGHNEQFF. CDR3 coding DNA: TGTGCCAGCTCACCACCGTACAGGGAAGGGCACAATGAGCAGTTCTTC.

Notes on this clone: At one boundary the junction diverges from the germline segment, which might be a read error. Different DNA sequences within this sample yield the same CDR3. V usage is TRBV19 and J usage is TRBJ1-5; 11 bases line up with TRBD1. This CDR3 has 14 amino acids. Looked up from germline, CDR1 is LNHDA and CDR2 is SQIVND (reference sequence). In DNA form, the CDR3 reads TGCGCCAGTAGAGGACAGGGGGCTGGTCAGCCCCAGCATTTT. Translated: CASRGQGAGQPQHF. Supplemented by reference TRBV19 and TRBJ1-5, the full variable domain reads DGGITQSPKYLFRKEGQNVTLSCEQNLNHDAMYWYRQDPGQGLRLIYYSQIVNDFQKGDIAEGYSVSREKKESFPLTVTSAQKNPTAFYLCASRGQGAGQPQHFGDGTRLSIL.

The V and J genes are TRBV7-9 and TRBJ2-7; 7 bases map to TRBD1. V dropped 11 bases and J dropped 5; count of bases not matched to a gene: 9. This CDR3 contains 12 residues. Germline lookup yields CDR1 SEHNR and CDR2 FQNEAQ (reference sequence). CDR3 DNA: TGTGCCGGCGAGGGACAGTCCCACGAGCAGTACTTC. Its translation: CAGEGQSHEQYF.

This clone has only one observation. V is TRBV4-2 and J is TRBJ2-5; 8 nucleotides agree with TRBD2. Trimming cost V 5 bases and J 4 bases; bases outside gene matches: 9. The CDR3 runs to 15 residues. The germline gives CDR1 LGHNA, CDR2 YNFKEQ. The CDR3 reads CASSKGLDPPETQYF. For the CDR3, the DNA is TGTGCCAGCAGCAAGGGACTAGACCCCCCAGAGACCCAGTACTTC.

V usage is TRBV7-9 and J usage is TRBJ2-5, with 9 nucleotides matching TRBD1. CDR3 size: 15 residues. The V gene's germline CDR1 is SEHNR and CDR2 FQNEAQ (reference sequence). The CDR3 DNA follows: TGTGCTACACAAAAACAGGGGGCTATACTAGAGACCCAGTACTTC. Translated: CATQKQGAILETQYF. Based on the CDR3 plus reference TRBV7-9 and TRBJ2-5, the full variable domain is DTGVSQNPRHKITKRGQNVTFRCDPISEHNRLYWYRQTLGQGPEFLTYFQNEAQLEKSRLLSDRFSAERPKGSFSTLEIQRTEQGDSAMYLCATQKQGAILETQYFGPGTRLLVL.

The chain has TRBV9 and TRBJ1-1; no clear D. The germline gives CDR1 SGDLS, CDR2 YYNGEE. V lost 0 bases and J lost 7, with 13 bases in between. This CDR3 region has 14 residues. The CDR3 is CASSVGKNPYEAFF. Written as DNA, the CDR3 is TGTGCCAGCAGCGTAGGGAAGAACCCTTATGAAGCTTTCTTT.

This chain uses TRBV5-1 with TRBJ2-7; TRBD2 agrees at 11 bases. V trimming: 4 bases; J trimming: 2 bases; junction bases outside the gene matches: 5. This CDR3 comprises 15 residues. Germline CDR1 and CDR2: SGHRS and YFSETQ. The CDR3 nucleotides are TGCGCCAGCAGCCCAGGGACTAGCGGCACCTACGAGCAGTACTTC. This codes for CASSPGTSGTYEQYF.

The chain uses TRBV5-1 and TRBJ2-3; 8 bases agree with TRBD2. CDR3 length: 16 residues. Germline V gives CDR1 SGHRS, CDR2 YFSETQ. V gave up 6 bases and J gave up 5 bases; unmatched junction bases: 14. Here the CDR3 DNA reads TGCGCCAGCACCCTCAGGGGAGCGGGAGTTGGAGATACGCAGTATTTT. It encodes CASTLRGAGVGDTQYF.

CDR3: CASSPGVTSLNEQFF. The CDR3 region has the DNA TGTGCCAGCAGCCCCGGTGTGACTTCCCTCAATGAGCAGTTCTTC. The V and J genes are TRBV7-9 and TRBJ2-1; D unclear. The germline V gene has CDR1 SEHNR and CDR2 FQNEAQ (reference sequence). V was pared by 5 bases and J by 6 bases, with 17 bases between. The CDR3 is made up of 15 amino acids. Together with reference TRBV7-9 and TRBJ2-1, the CDR3 gives the full variable domain: DTGVSQNPRHKITKRGQNVTFRCDPISEHNRLYWYRQTLGQGPEFLTYFQNEAQLEKSRLLSDRFSAERPKGSFSTLEIQRTEQGDSAMYLCASSPGVTSLNEQFFGPGTRLTVL.

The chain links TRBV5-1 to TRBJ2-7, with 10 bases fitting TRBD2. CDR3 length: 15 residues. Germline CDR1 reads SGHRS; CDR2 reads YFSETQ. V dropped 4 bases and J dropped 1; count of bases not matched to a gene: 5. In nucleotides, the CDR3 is TGCGCCAGCAGCCCCTGGACTAGCGGTTCCTACGAGCAGTACTTC. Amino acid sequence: CASSPWTSGSYEQYF.

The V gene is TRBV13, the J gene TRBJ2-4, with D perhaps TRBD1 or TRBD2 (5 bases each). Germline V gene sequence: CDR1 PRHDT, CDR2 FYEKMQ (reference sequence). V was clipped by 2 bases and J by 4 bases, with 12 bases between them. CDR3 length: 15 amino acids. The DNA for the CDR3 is TGTGCCAGCAGCTTATTCGGGACGAAAAAAAACATTCAGTACTTC. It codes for CASSLFGTKKNIQYF.

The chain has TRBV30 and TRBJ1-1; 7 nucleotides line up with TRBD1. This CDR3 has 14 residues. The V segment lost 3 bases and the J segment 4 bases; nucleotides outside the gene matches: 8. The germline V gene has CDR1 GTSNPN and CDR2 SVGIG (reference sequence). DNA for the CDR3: TGTGCCTGGAGGCCCCGGACAGGTCGCACTGAAGCTTTCTTT. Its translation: CAWRPRTGRTEAFF.

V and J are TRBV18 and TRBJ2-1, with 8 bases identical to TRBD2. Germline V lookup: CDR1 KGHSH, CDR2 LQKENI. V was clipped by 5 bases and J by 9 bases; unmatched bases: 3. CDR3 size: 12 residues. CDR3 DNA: TGTGCCAGCTCATACCTAGCGGGTGAGCAGTTCTTC. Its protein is CASSYLAGEQFF. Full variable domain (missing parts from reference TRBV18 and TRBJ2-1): NAGVMQNPRHLVRRRGQEARLRCSPMKGHSHVYWYRQLPEEGLKFMVYLQKENIIDESGMPKERFSAEFPKEGPSILRIQQVVRGDSAAYFCASSYLAGEQFFGPGTRLTVL.

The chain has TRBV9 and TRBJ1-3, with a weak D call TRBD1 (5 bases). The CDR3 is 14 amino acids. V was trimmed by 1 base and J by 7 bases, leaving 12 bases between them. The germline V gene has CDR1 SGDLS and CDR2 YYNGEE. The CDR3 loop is CASSVSGGRNTIYF. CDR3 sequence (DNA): TGTGCCAGCAGCGTATCTGGGGGGAGGAACACCATATATTTT. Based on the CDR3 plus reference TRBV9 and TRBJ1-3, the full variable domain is DSGVTQTPKHLITATGQRVTLRCSPRSGDLSVYWYQQSLDQGLQFLIQYYNGEERAKGNILERFSAQQFPDLHSELNLSSLELGDSALYFCASSVSGGRNTIYFGEGSWLTVV.

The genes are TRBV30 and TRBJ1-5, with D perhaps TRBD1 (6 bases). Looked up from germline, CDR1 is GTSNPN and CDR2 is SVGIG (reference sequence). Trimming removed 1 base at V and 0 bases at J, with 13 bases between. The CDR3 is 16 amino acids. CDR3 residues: CAWSGGGGYSNQPQHF. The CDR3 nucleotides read TGTGCCTGGAGTGGAGGGGGGGGTTATAGCAATCAGCCCCAGCATTTT.

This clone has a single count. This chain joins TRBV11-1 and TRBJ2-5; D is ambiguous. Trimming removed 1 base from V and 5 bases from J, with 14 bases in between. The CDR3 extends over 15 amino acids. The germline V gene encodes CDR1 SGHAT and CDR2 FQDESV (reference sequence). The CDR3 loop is CASSLELGLRETQYF. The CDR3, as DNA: TGTGCCAGCAGCTTAGAACTGGGATTGCGGGAGACCCAGTACTTC.

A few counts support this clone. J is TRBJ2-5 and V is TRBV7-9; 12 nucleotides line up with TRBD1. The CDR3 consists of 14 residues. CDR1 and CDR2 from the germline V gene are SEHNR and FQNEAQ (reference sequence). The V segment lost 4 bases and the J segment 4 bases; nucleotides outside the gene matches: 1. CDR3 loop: CASSWDRGPETQYF. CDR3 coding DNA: TGTGCCAGCAGCTGGGACAGGGGGCCAGAGACCCAGTACTTC.

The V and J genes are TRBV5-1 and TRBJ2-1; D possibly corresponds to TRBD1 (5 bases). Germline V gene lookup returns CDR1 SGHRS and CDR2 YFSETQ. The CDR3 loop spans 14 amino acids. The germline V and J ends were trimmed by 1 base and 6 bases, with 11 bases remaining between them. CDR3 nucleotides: TGCGCCAGCAGCTTGTCTGGGGCCGGCAATGAGCAGTTCTTC. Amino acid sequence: CASSLSGAGNEQFF.

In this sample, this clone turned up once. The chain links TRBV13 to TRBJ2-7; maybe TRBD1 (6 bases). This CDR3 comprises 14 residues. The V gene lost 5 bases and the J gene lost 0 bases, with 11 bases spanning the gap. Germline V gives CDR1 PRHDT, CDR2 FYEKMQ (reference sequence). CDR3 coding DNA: TGTGCCAGCAGCGCCGGACAGTCCTCCTACGAGCAGTACTTC. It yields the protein CASSAGQSSYEQYF.

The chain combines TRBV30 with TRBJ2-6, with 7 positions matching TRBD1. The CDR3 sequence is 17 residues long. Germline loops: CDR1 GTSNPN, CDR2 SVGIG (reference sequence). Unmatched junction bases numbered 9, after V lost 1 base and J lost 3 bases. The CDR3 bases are TGTGCCTGGAGTGCTACCTACAGGGGAAGTGGGGCCAACGTCCTGACTTTC. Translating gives CAWSATYRGSGANVLTF.

The CDR3 DNA follows: TGTGCCACCAGCAGAGATGTTGGGGTCAGGGCTGATACGCAGTATTTT. The encoded protein is CATSRDVGVRADTQYF. V and J are TRBV15 and TRBJ2-3, with TRBD1 as a possible D gene (5 bases). The V end was cut by 0 bases, the J end by 6 bases, with 16 bases between. CDR1 LNHNV and CDR2 YYDKDF come from the germline V gene (reference sequence). This CDR3 contains 16 residues.

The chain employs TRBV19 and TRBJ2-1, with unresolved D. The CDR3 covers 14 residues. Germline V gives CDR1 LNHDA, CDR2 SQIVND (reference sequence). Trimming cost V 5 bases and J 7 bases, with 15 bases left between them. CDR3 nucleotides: TGTGCCAGTAGTGTGCCCCCCGTAGGTAATGAGCAGTTCTTC. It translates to CASSVPPVGNEQFF.

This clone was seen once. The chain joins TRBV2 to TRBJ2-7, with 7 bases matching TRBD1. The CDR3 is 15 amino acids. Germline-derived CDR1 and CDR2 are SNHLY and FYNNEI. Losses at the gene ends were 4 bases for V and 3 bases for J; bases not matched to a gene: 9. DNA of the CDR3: TGTGCCAGCAGTGTGGGGGCAGGGGGAGTCTACGAGCAGTACTTC. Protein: CASSVGAGGVYEQYF.

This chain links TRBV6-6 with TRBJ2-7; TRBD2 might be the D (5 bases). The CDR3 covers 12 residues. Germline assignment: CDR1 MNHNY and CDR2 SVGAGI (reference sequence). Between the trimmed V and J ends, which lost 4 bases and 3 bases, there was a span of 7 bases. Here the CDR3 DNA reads TGTGCCAGCAGTTCCGGGGTCTACGAGCAGTACTTC. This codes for CASSSGVYEQYF.